The clone carrying this TCR beta chain was counted between two and nine times. These data originate in a study of blood T cell repertoires in COVID-19. This CDR3 comprises 13 residues. V shed 1 base, J shed 12 bases, and the junction held 7 bases outside the gene matches. Germline CDR1 SGHTA, CDR2 FQGNSA. Measured with immunoSEQ multiplex PCR; TCRdb has only the in-frame clones, and not every one. The table has under 250,000 clones, 85% to 90% seen once; the top ten hold approximately 10%. This receptor was obtained from a man aged 50-59 years with COVID-19, enrolled during active disease. Source material: peripheral blood. The rearrangement links TRBV7-2 to TRBJ1-2, with 8 nucleotides matching TRBD1. The CDR3 coding sequence is TGTGCCAGCAGCTTAGGCCTGGACAGGGTGAACACCTTC. Its translation: CASSLGLDRVNTF.